Included here is one T cell receptor (beta chain) sequence, with context. Its matching antigen is unknown. The data stem from a study of cytomegalovirus exposure and HLA in healthy donors. Study details: The same platform was used for the roughly 120 validation repertoires as for the approximately 610 first-cohort repertoires, as reported in a later analysis. Study-wide results and limits: Cytomegalovirus-associated TCR beta chains were listed, numbering some 150. Reports credit the classifier with highly specific, highly sensitive diagnosis of cytomegalovirus status. Most observed TCR sequences were rare, whereas some public TCRs were detected in many donors.

The CDR3 contains 17 residues. Germline CDR1 is MDHEN and CDR2 is SYDVKM. V was shortened by 3 bases and J by 0 bases, with 12 bases between the two germline ends. The repertoire was sequenced with immunoSEQ multiplex PCR; TCRdb's copy has only in-frame clones and lacks some. The sample holds about 280,000 clones, 88% seen once. The V call is TRBV28, the J call TRBJ1-6; D is perhaps TRBD1 (6 bases). The clonotype was recovered from a woman between 18 and 29 years old in good health and CMV-seronegative. The sample consisted of PBMCs. The CDR3 region has the DNA TGTGCCAGCAGTTTCCGGACAGACAGCTCCTATAATTCACCCCTCCACTTT. Protein product: CASSFRTDSSYNSPLHF.